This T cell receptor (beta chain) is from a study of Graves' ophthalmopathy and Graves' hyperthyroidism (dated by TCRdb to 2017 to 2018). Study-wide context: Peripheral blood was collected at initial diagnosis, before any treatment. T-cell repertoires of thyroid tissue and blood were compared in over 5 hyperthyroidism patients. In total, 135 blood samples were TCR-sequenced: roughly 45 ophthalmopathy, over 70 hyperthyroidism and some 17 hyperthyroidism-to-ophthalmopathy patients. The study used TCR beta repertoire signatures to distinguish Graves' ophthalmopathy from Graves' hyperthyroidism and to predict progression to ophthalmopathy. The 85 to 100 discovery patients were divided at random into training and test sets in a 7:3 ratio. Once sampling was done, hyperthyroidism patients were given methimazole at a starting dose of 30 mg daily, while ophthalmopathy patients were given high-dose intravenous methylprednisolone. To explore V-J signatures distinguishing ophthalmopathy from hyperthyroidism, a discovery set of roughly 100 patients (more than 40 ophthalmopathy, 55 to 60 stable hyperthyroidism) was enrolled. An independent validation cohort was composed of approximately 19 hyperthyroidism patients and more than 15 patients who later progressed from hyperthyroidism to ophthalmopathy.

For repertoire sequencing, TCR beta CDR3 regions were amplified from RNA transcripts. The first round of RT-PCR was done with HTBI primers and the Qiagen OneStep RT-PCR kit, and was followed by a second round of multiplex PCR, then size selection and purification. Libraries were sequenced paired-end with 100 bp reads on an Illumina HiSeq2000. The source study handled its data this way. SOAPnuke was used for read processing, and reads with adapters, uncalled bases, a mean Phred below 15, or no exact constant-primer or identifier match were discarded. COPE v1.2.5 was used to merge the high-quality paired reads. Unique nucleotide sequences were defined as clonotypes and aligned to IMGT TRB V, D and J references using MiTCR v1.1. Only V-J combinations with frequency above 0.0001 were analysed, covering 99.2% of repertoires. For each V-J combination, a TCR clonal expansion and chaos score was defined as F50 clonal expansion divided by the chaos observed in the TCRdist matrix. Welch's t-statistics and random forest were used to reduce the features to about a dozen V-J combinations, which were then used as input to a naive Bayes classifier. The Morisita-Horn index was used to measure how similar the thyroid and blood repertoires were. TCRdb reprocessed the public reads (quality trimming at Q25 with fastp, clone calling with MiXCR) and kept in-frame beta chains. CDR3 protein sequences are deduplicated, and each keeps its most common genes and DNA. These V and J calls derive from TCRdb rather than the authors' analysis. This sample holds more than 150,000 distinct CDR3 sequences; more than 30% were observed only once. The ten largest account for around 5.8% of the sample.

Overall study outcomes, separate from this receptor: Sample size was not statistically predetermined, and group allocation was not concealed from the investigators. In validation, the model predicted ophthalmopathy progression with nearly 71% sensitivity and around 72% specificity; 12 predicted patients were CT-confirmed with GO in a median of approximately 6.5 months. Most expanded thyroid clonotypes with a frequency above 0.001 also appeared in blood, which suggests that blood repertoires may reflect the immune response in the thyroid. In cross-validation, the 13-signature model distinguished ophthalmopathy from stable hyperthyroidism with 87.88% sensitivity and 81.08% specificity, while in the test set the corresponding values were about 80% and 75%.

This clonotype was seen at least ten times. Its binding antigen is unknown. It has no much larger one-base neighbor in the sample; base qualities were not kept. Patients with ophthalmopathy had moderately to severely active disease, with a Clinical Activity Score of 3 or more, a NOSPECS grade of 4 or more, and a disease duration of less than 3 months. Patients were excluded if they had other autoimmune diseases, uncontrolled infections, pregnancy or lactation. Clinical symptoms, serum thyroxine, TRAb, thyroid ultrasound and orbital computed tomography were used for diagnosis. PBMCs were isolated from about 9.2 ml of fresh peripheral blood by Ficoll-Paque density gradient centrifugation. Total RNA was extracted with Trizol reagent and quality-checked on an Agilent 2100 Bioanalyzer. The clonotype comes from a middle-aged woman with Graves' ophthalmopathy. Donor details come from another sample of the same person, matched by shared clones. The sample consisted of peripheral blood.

The CDR3 region reads CASSEAWGGRSPLHF. In nucleotide form, the sequence is TGTGCCAGCAGTGAAGCTTGGGGAGGGCGGTCACCCCTCCACTTT. The chain is encoded by TRBV6-1 joined to TRBJ1-6; the D gene remains uncertain. Taken from the germline V gene, the CDR1 and CDR2 loops are MNHNS and SASEGT. Inclusive of the bounding cysteine and phenylalanine, the CDR3 is 15 residues long. This entry keeps only the CDR3 DNA: 45 bases, framed from base 1. V loses 0 bases, J loses 10 bases, and the germline ends lie 13 bases apart.